The 8 T cell receptor beta chains below all came from one sample that was sequenced in a study of blood T cells in healthy people across ages (dated by TCRdb to about 2015). Libraries were prepared through 5' RACE. The run used an Illumina HiSeq 2500. A second roughly 7 to 12 cycle PCR used a sample-barcoded 5' primer and a J-beta primer mix. TCRdb itself trimmed the public reads at Q25 with fastp, ran MiXCR and retained productive beta chains. Rows with a matching CDR3 protein are joined into one entry that keeps the most common DNA and genes. Here the sample has some 710,000 distinct CDR3 sequences; about a fifth occur a single time. Jointly, the top ten make up less than 25% of the sample. The sample taken for sequencing was blood. The source is a man aged 70-80 years in good health.

This clonotype was observed a few times. J is TRBJ2-1 and V is TRBV29-1; no definite D call. V dropped 5 bases and J dropped 8 bases, with 19 bases sitting between them. This CDR3 has 14 amino acids. Germline CDR1 reads SQVTM; CDR2 reads ANQGSEA. The CDR3 is CSVLGIYNRDEQFF. The CDR3 DNA sequence: TGCAGCGTTCTGGGGATCTACAACCGGGATGAGCAGTTCTTC.

This sequence joins TRBV9 and TRBJ2-3; either TRBD1 or TRBD2 may supply D (6 bases each). In germline, CDR1 is SGDLS, CDR2 YYNGEE. Trimming shortened V by 3 bases and J by 4 bases, and 12 bases separated the two germline ends. The CDR3 has 14 residues. CDR3 nucleotide sequence: TGTGCCAGCAGCGCATCGAGGGGGGCAGATACGCAGTATTTT. Protein product: CASSASRGADTQYF.

In its sample, this clonotype was seen a few times. This chain links TRBV28 with TRBJ2-5; possibly TRBD1 for D (5 bases). V dropped 8 bases and J dropped 0 bases, with 10 bases sitting between them. The CDR3 has 13 amino acids. The germline V gene has CDR1 MDHEN and CDR2 SYDVKM. This chain's CDR3 is CASFKGHQETQYF. CDR3 coding DNA: TGTGCCAGCTTTAAGGGGCACCAAGAGACCCAGTACTTC.

The chain recombines TRBV12-3 or TRBV12-4 with TRBJ1-2; D not resolved. The CDR3 extends over 15 amino acids. V lost 2 bases and J lost 0, with 10 bases in between. CDR3: CASSLFRRANYGYTF. DNA for the CDR3: TGTGCCAGCAGTTTATTCCGAAGAGCTAACTATGGCTACACCTTC.

The J gene is TRBJ1-2, the V gene TRBV12-3 or TRBV12-4; 10 positions match TRBD1. This CDR3 has 15 amino acids. V lost 3 bases and J lost 3; bases outside the gene matches: 4. The CDR3 is CASSLGQGIYYGYTF. CDR3 DNA: TGTGCCAGCAGTTTGGGACAGGGGATATACTATGGCTACACCTTC.

The CDR3 here is CASSQTQGGNTEAFF. The DNA for the CDR3 is TGTGCCAGCAGCCAAACACAGGGAGGGAACACTGAAGCTTTCTTT. This chain connects TRBV3-1 to TRBJ1-1; D possibly corresponds to TRBD1 (6 bases). The CDR3 consists of 15 residues. V was shortened by 2 bases and J by 1 base, with 11 bases between the two germline ends. In germline, CDR1 is LGHDT, CDR2 YNNKEL (reference sequence).

The chain couples TRBV14 to TRBJ2-4, with 9 nucleotides matching TRBD1. J was trimmed by 3 bases and V by 2 bases; bases with no gene match: 5. This CDR3 contains 16 residues. From germline, CDR1 is SGHDN and CDR2 FVKESK. The DNA of the CDR3 is TGTGCCAGCAGCCAAACCGGGACAGGGTTCAAAAACATTCAGTACTTC. It specifies CASSQTGTGFKNIQYF.

This chain uses TRBV5-5 with TRBJ2-3; no clear D gene. The CDR3 is 14 residues long. The germline V gene encodes CDR1 SGHKS and CDR2 YYEKEE (reference sequence). Trimming shortened V by 4 bases and J by 2 bases, and 11 bases separated the two germline ends. The CDR3 nucleotides are TGTGCCAGCAGCGAAAACTGGTTCACAGATACGCAGTATTTT. This codes for CASSENWFTDTQYF.